These 8 T cell receptor beta chains came from one sample sequenced in a study of T-cell reconstitution after alpha-beta-depleted transplantation in children. As it was prepared, the TCRbeta library received unique molecular identifiers. TCRdb recomputed calls from the PCR reads with MiXCR, one row per CDR3 protein. The sample consists of approximately 510,000 distinct CDR3 sequences, around 17% of them appearing once. This material consisted of PBMCs from the stem cell graft donor, taken from the stem cell graft. Every receptor here comes from a human donor who donated a stem cell graft to a child with acute lymphoblastic leukemia.

The chain carries TRBV6-1 and TRBJ1-2, with D perhaps TRBD1 (6 bases). V was cut by 5 bases and J by 4 bases, with 23 bases left in between. This CDR3 comprises 17 residues. Germline values: CDR1 MNHNS, CDR2 SASEGT. The CDR3 bases are TGTGCCAGCAGTAAGGGTTTACAGGGAGGGCTTGGCTATGGCTACACCTTC. This gives the protein CASSKGLQGGLGYGYTF.

The CDR3 nucleotides read TGCAGTGCTCCCCCGGGACAGAGATACAATGAGCAGTTCTTC. This gives the protein CSAPPGQRYNEQFF. This chain joins TRBV20-1 and TRBJ2-1; 7 nucleotides agree with TRBD1. Germline lookup yields CDR1 DFQATT and CDR2 SNEGSKA (reference sequence). This CDR3 region has 14 residues. Unmatched junction bases numbered 8, after V lost 5 bases and J lost 4 bases.

This clonotype has a handful of counts. The chain combines TRBV5-1 with TRBJ2-7; the match to TRBD2 covers 7 bases. Unmatched junction bases numbered 4, after V lost 0 bases and J lost 4 bases. The CDR3 is made up of 14 amino acids. Germline CDR1 is SGHRS and CDR2 is YFSETQ. The CDR3: CASSLASSGYEQYF. The CDR3 DNA follows: TGCGCCAGCAGCTTGGCATCTAGCGGATACGAGCAGTACTTC.

This clonotype was observed a few times. The chain employs TRBV12-3 or TRBV12-4 and TRBJ2-1; D may match TRBD1 or TRBD2 (5 bases each). Between the trimmed V and J ends, which lost 6 bases and 0 bases, there was a span of 12 bases. The length of the CDR3 is 15 residues. Here the CDR3 reads CASRPWGSSYNEQFF. In DNA form, the CDR3 reads TGTGCCAGCAGGCCCTGGGGGAGCTCCTACAATGAGCAGTTCTTC.

This chain connects TRBV5-1 to TRBJ2-5; TRBD2 matches at 10 bases. The CDR3 spans 15 residues. V was clipped by 4 bases and J by 5 bases; unmatched bases: 8. In germline, CDR1 is SGHRS, CDR2 YFSETQ. The CDR3 here is CASSPSGRAFETQYF. Here the CDR3 DNA reads TGCGCCAGCAGCCCAAGCGGGAGGGCCTTCGAGACCCAGTACTTC.

V is TRBV7-9 and J is TRBJ1-2, with TRBD1 as a possible D gene (5 bases). Trimming removed 5 bases from V and 4 bases from J, with 11 bases in between. The germline V gene encodes CDR1 SEHNR and CDR2 FQNEAQ (reference sequence). The CDR3 totals 13 residues. The CDR3 bases are TGTGCCAGCAGCCCGGGGGAGGGCTATGGCTACACCTTC. Amino acid sequence: CASSPGEGYGYTF.

In DNA, the CDR3 is TGTGCCTGGAGTGTAGCCCCGAACACTGAAGCTTTCTTT. Residues: CAWSVAPNTEAFF. V gene TRBV30 combines with J gene TRBJ1-1, with D hard to call. The CDR3 is made up of 13 amino acids. CDR1 and CDR2 (germline): GTSNPN, SVGIG (reference sequence). The V end lost 0 bases, the J end lost 1 base, and 6 bases lay between the germline ends.

The chain carries TRBV11-2 and TRBJ2-3, with TRBD2 matching over 8 bases. The germline V gene has CDR1 SGHAT and CDR2 FQNNGV. The CDR3 runs 18 residues. V lost 5 bases, J lost 2 bases, and 15 bases stayed unmatched. CDR3 residues: CASSERFGASGYTDTQYF. The CDR3 DNA follows: TGTGCCAGCAGCGAGAGGTTTGGGGCTAGCGGGTACACAGATACGCAGTATTTT.